This TCR beta chain was documented in a study of T cells in tumors after PD-1 blockade (dated by TCRdb to the late 2010s). General notes on the study: Patients were excluded if they had prior checkpoint blockade, use of systemic immunosuppressants, or recent radiotherapy or other anti-cancer therapy within 4 weeks. Patients were treated with either pembrolizumab 200 mg every 3 weeks or cemiplimab 350 mg every 2 weeks. RECIST version 1.1 was used to assess clinical response. To compare blood and tumor clonotypes, bulk TCR sequencing was performed on around 10 peripheral blood samples from roughly five patients. Ongoing daily vismodegib 150 mg was also given to a subset of patients during anti-PD-1 treatment. On average, peripheral blood samples yielded 35,000 to 45,000 unique clonotypes and 110,000 or so TCR templates (range 24,679-257,772). Paired single-cell RNA and TCR sequencing was performed on site-matched tumors from BCC or SCC patients before and after anti-PD-1 therapy. Here is what the overall study found, with its caveats: Where the novel T cell clones came from was not identified, and possible sources could include lymphoid organs or rare unexpanded clones inside the tumor or in the tumor periphery. About 41% of tumor TCR clonotypes were detected in blood, and some novel exhausted tumor clones were observed in pre-treatment blood, which was taken as suggesting peripheral recruitment.

Deep TCRbeta sequencing was performed with the immunoSEQ platform. The original methods were these. For further analysis, only productive rearrangements were exported out of the immunoSEQ Analyzer. T cell phenotypes were assigned to bulk TCRbeta clonotypes by matching the clonotypes to single-cell RNA+TCR-seq clones that had the same TCRbeta sequence. Using bulk TCR sequencing data, clone enrichment in tumor was calculated by dividing a clone's tumor frequency by the same clone's PBMC frequency. TCRs were grouped by GLIPH into specificity groups, defined as clusters of distinct TCRs likely recognizing common antigens via shared CDR3 motifs. Held by TCRdb, this immuneACCESS table contains in-frame sequences only and omits some clones. Under half of the omission traces to an unresolved V gene where checked; the cause of the rest is unknown. The D gene and trimming were derived from the DNA, and the V and J assignments and clone size from that table. In all, the sample holds some 18,000 clones, and approximately 84% of those were seen once. Approximately 25% of the sample rests with the top ten.

Measured from the cysteine to the phenylalanine, the CDR3 is 14 residues long. The only DNA kept is the CDR3, 42 bases in frame from the first base. Trimming at the junction amounts to 1 base on V and 5 bases on J, and the germline ends lie 10 bases apart. CDR1 and CDR2, per the germline V gene (reference sequence), are LNHDA and SQIVND. For bulk TCRbeta sequencing, genomic DNA was extracted from tumor biopsies or peripheral blood, and input amounts ranged from roughly 550 ng to 6,500 ng. Every patient had histologically proven advanced or metastatic basal or squamous cell carcinoma and was a poor candidate for surgical resection. Of the ten or so patients in the basal cell carcinoma cohort, roughly eight underwent bulk tumor TCR sequencing. With respect to this clone: Its specific antigen is unknown. No qualities accompany the bases; no much larger clone lies one base away.

This specimen was PBMCs, taken after anti-PD-1 therapy. The chain couples TRBV19 to TRBJ2-3; the D segment cannot be called with confidence. This clonotype was sampled from a human donor with advanced basal cell or squamous cell carcinoma (not recorded which). The CDR3 protein sequence reads: CASSIGTAQDTQYF. The nucleotides are TGTGCCAGTAGTATAGGGACGGCACAAGATACGCAGTATTTT.